This TCR beta chain was obtained from a study of blood T cell repertoires in COVID-19. The V gene end was trimmed by 1 base and the J gene end by 0 bases; junction bases not matched to a gene: 9. CDR3 length equals 18 residues. Germline CDR1 SGHRS, CDR2 YFSETQ. Sequenced by immunoSEQ multiplex PCR; TCRdb stores in-frame clones only, minus some. The table has 12,000 or so clones, 85% to 90% seen once. The receptor was isolated from a human donor in a cohort sampled during active COVID-19. V gene TRBV5-1 combines with J gene TRBJ2-3; 9 nucleotides align to TRBD2. The sample comprised peripheral blood. The CDR3, as DNA: TGCGCCAGCAGCTTGAGGGCTAGCGGGGAATCTAGCACAGATACGCAGTATTTT. It codes for CASSLRASGESSTDTQYF.